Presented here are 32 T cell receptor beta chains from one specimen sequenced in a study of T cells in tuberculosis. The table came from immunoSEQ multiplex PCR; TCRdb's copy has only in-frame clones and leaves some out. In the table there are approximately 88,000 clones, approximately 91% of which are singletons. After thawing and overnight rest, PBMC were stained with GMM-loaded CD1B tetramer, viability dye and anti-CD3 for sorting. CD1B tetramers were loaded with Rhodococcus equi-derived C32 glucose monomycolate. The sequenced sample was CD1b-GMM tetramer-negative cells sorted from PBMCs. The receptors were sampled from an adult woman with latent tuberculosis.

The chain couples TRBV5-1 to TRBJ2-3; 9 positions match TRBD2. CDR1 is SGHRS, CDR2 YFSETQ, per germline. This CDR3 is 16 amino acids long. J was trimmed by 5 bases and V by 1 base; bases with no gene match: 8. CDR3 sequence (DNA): TGCGCCAGCAGCTTGCGGCTAGCGGGGTTTGGAGATACGCAGTATTTT. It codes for CASSLRLAGFGDTQYF.

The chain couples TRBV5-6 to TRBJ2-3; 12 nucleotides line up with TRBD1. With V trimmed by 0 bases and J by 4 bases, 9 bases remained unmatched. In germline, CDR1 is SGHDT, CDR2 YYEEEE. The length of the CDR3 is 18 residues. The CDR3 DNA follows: TGTGCCAGCAGCTTGGAGGGACAGGGGGCGTTGGGGGCAGATACGCAGTATTTT. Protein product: CASSLEGQGALGADTQYF.

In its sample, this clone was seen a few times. CDR3 nucleotides: TGTGCCAGTAGTATTGAAGCGGGACATCGGATCTACGAGCAGTACTTC. It translates to CASSIEAGHRIYEQYF. The chain employs TRBV19 and TRBJ2-7, with a weak D call TRBD2 (7 bases). The germline gives CDR1 LNHDA, CDR2 SQIVND (reference sequence). With 3 bases removed from V and 3 bases from J, the gap between germline ends came to 18 bases. The CDR3 is 16 amino acids. The full variable domain, rest sourced from reference TRBV19 and TRBJ2-7, is DGGITQSPKYLFRKEGQNVTLSCEQNLNHDAMYWYRQDPGQGLRLIYYSQIVNDFQKGDIAEGYSVSREKKESFPLTVTSAQKNPTAFYLCASSIEAGHRIYEQYFGPGTRLTVT.

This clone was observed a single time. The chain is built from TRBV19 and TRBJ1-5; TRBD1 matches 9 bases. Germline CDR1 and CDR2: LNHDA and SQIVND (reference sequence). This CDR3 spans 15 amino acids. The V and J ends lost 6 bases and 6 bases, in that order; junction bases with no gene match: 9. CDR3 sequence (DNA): TGTGCCAGTAGGGACAGGGGAAAAAGTGGTCAGCCCCAGCATTTT. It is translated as CASRDRGKSGQPQHF. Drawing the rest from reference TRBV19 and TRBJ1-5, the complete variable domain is DGGITQSPKYLFRKEGQNVTLSCEQNLNHDAMYWYRQDPGQGLRLIYYSQIVNDFQKGDIAEGYSVSREKKESFPLTVTSAQKNPTAFYLCASRDRGKSGQPQHFGDGTRLSIL.

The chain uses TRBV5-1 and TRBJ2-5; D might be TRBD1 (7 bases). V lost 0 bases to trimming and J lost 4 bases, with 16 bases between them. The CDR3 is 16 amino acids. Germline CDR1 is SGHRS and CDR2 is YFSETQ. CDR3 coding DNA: TGCGCCAGCAGCTTGGTGGCAGGGGGGTACCGAGAGACCCAGTACTTC. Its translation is CASSLVAGGYRETQYF.

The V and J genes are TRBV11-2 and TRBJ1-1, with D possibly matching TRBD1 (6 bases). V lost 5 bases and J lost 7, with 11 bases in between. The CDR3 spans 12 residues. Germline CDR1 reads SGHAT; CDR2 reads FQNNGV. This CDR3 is CASSPRDNEAFF. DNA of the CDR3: TGTGCCAGCAGCCCCCGGGACAATGAAGCTTTCTTT.

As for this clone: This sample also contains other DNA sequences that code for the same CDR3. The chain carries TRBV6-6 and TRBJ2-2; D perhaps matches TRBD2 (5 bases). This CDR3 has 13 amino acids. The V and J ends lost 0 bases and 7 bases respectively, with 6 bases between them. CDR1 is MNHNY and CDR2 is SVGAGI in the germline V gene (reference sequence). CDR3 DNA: TGTGCCAGCAGTTACTCCGAGGGCGGGGAGCTGTTTTTT. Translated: CASSYSEGGELFF.

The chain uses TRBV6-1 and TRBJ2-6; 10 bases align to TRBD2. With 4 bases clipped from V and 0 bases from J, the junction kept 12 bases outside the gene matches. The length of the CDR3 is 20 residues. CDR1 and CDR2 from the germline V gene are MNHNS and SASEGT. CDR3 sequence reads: CASSGPPSGGLSSGANVLTF. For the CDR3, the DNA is TGTGCCAGCAGTGGCCCTCCTAGCGGGGGACTCAGCTCTGGGGCCAACGTCCTGACTTTC.

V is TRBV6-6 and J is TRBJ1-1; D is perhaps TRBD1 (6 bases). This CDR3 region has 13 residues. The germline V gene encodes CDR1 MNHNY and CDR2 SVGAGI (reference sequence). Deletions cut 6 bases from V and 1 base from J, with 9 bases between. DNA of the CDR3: TGTGCCAGCAGAGTGGGACAGAACACTGAAGCTTTCTTT. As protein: CASRVGQNTEAFF.

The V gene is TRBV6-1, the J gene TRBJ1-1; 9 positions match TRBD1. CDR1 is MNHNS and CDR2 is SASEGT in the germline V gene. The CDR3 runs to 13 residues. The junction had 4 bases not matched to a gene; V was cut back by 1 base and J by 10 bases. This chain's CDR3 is CASSEENRGRAFF. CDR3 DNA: TGTGCCAGCAGTGAAGAAAACAGGGGGCGAGCTTTCTTT.

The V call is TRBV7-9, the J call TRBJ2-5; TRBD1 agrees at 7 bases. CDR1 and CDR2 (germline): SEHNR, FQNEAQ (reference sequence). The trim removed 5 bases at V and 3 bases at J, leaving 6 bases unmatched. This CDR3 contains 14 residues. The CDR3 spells CASSLGTVEETQYF. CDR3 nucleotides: TGTGCCAGCAGCCTAGGGACAGTAGAAGAGACCCAGTACTTC.

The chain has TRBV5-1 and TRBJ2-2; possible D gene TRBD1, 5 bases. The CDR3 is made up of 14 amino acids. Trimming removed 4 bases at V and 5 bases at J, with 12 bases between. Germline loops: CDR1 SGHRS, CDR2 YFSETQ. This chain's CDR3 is CASSPLQVTGELFF. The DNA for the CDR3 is TGCGCCAGCAGCCCCCTACAGGTGACCGGGGAGCTGTTTTTT.

Here the CDR3 reads CASSLGQHTGELFF. CDR3 nucleotides: TGTGCCAGCAGCCTCGGACAGCACACCGGGGAGCTGTTTTTT. J is TRBJ2-2 and V is TRBV6-5; tentatively, D is TRBD1 (6 bases). Per the germline V gene, CDR1 is MNHEY and CDR2 is SVGAGI. CDR3 length: 14 residues. Trimming removed 6 bases at V and 3 bases at J, with 11 bases between.

CDR3 residues: CASSPSTHPMQETQYF. In DNA form, the CDR3 reads TGTGCCAGCAGTCCATCGACACACCCCATGCAAGAGACCCAGTACTTC. V usage is TRBV27 and J usage is TRBJ2-5; no reliable D call. The CDR3 is 16 amino acids. From germline, CDR1 is MNHEY and CDR2 SMNVEV (reference sequence). V lost 5 bases and J lost 2, with 18 bases in between.

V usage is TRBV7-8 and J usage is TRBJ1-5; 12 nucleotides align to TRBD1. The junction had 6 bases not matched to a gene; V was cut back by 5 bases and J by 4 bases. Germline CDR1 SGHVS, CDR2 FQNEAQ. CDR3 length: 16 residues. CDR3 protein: CASSTGTGGPNQPQHF. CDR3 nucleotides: TGTGCCAGCAGCACCGGGACAGGGGGCCCTAATCAGCCCCAGCATTTT.

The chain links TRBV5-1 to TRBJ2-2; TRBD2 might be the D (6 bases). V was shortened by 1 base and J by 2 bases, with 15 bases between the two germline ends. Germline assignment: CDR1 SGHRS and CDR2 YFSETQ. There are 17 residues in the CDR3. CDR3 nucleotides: TGCGCCAGCAGCTTGATACTAGCCACGCCTAACACCGGGGAGCTGTTTTTT. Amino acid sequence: CASSLILATPNTGELFF.

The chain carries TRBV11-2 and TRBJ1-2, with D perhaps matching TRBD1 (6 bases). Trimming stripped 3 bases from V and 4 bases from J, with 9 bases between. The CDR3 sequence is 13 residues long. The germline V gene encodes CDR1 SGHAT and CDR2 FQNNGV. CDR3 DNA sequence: TGTGCCAGCAGCTTGGGGGGGGCCTATGGCTACACCTTC. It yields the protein CASSLGGAYGYTF.

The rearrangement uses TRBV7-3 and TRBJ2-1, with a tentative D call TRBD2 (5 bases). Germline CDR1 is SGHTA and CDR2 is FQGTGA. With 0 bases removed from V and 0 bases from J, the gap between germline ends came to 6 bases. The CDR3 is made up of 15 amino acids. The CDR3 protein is CASSLTGSSYNEQFF. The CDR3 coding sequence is TGTGCCAGCAGCTTAACGGGGAGCTCCTACAATGAGCAGTTCTTC.

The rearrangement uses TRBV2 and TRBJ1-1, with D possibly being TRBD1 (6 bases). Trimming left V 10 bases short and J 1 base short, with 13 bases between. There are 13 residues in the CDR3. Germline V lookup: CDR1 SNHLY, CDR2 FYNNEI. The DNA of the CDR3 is TGTGCCACCTCCTTGGACAGGAACACTGAAGCTTTCTTT. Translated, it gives CATSLDRNTEAFF. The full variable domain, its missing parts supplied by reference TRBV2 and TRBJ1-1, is EPEVTQTPSHQVTQMGQEVILRCVPISNHLYFYWYRQILGQKVEFLVSFYNNEISEKSEIFDDQFSVERPDGSNFTLKIRSTKLEDSAMYFCATSLDRNTEAFFGQGTRLTVV.

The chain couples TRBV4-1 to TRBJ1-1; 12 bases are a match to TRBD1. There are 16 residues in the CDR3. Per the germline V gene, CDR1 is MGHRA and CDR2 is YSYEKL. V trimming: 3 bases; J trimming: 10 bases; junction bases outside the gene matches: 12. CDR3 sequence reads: CASSQEPGQGAQVAFF. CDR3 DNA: TGCGCCAGCAGCCAGGAGCCGGGACAGGGGGCGCAGGTAGCTTTCTTT.

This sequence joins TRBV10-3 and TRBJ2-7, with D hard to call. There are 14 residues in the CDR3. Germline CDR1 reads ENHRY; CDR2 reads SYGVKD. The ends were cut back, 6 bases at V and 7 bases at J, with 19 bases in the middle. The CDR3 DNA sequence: TGTGCCATCAGCTCTAGGAAAGGTCTGTGGGAGCAGTACTTC. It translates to CAISSRKGLWEQYF.

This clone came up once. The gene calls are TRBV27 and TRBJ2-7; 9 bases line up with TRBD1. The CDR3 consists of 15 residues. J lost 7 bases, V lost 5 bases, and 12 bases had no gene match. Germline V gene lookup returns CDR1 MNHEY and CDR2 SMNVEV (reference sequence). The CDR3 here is CASSLTGTGPWEQYF. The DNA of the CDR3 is TGTGCCAGCAGTCTCACCGGGACAGGGCCATGGGAGCAGTACTTC.

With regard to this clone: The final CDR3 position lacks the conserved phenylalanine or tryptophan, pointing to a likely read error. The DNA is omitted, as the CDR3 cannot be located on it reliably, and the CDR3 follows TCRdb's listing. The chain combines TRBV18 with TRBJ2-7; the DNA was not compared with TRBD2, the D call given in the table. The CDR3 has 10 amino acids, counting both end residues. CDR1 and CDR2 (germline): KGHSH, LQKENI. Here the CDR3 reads CASSPKGGLI.

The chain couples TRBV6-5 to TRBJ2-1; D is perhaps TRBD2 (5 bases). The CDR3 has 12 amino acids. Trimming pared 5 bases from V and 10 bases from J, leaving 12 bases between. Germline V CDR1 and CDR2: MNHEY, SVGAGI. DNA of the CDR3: TGTGCCAGCAGTACCCTAGCATCCGAGCAGTTCTTC. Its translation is CASSTLASEQFF.

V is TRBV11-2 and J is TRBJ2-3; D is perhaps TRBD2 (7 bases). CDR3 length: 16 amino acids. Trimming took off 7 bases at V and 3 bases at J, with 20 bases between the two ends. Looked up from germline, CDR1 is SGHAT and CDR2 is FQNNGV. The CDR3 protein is CASTPPSAGATDTQYF. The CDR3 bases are TGTGCCAGCACCCCCCCCTCTGCGGGGGCAACAGATACGCAGTATTTT.

The CDR3 sequence: CASSQAQQGSGANVLTF. CDR3 nucleotide sequence: TGTGCCAGCAGCCAAGCCCAACAGGGAAGCGGGGCCAACGTCCTGACTTTC. This sequence joins TRBV4-2 and TRBJ2-6; weak D call: TRBD1 (6 bases). Germline CDR1 and CDR2: LGHNA and YNFKEQ. Trimming shortened V by 1 base and J by 4 bases, and 14 bases separated the two germline ends. The CDR3 is made up of 17 amino acids.

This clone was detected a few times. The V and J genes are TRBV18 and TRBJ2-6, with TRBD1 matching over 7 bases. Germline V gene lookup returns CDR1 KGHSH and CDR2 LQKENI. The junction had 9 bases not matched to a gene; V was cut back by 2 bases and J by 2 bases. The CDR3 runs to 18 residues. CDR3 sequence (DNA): TGTGCCAGCTCACCATTCTTAGGGGGCGCGGCTGGGGCCAACGTCCTGACTTTC. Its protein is CASSPFLGGAAGANVLTF. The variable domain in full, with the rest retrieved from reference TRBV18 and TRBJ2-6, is NAGVMQNPRHLVRRRGQEARLRCSPMKGHSHVYWYRQLPEEGLKFMVYLQKENIIDESGMPKERFSAEFPKEGPSILRIQQVVRGDSAAYFCASSPFLGGAAGANVLTFGAGSRLTVL.

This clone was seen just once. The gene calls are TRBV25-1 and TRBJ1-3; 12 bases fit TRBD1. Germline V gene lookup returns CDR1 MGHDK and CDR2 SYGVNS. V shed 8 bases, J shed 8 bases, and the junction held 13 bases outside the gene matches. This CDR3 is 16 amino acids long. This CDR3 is CASSSGTGGPRDTIYF. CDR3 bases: TGTGCCAGCTCCTCCGGGACAGGGGGCCCGAGGGACACCATATATTTT.

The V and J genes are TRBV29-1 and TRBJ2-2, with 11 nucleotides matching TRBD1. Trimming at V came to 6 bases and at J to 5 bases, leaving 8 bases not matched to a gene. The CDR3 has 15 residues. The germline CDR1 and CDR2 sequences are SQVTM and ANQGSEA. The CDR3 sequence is CSVHLRDRGTGELFF. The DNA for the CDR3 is TGCAGCGTACACCTCCGGGACAGGGGGACCGGGGAGCTGTTTTTT.

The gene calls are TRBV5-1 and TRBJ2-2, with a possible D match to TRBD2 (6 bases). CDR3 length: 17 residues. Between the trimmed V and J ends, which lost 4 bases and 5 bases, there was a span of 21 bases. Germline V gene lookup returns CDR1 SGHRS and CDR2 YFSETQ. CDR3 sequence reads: CASSLAVRVGGTGELFF. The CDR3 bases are TGCGCCAGCAGCCTTGCTGTTAGGGTCGGGGGTACCGGGGAGCTGTTTTTT.

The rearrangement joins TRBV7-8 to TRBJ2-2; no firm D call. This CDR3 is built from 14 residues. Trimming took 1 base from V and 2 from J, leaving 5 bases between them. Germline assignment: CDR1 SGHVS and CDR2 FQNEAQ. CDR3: CASSLGINTGELFF. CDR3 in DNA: TGTGCCAGCAGCTTAGGTATCAACACCGGGGAGCTGTTTTTT.

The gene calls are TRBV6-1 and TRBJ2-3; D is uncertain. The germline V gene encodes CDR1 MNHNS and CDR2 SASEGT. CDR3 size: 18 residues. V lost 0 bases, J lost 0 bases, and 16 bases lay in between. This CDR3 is CASSEAGLAFRSTDTQYF. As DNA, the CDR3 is TGTGCCAGCAGTGAAGCTGGGCTGGCGTTTAGGAGCACAGATACGCAGTATTTT.